Below, 14 T cell receptor beta chains from the same sample are listed, as sequenced in a study of control samples from healthy donors and cancer patients. The method was immunoSEQ multiplex PCR; TCRdb's version includes in-frame clones alone and lacks a portion of them. Of under 65,000 clones in the sample, about nine tenths are singletons; the top ten hold 0.95% to 1.5%. What was sequenced was PBMCs. The receptors derive from a woman between 45 and 65 years old with colorectal cancer.

This sequence joins TRBV9 and TRBJ2-1; weak D call: TRBD1 (6 bases). Germline V gene lookup returns CDR1 SGDLS and CDR2 YYNGEE. The CDR3 is 14 residues long. V was shortened by 2 bases and J by 9 bases, with 15 bases between the two germline ends. CDR3 nucleotide sequence: TGTGCCAGCAGCGTGTCGAACAGGGCCGCTGAGCAGTTCTTC. Residues: CASSVSNRAAEQFF.

This chain connects TRBV4-2 to TRBJ2-2, with 9 bases that match TRBD2. This CDR3 is 20 amino acids long. The V segment lost 0 bases and the J segment 4 bases; nucleotides outside the gene matches: 15. CDR1 is LGHNA, CDR2 YNFKEQ, per germline. The CDR3 loop reads CASSQDLMWGLATGTGELFF. Written as DNA, the CDR3 is TGTGCCAGCAGCCAAGATCTTATGTGGGGACTAGCAACGGGCACCGGGGAGCTGTTTTTT.

The chain has TRBV5-6 and TRBJ1-2, with D possibly TRBD1 on 5 matching bases. This CDR3 is built from 13 residues. V was cut by 3 bases and J by 2 bases, with 8 bases left in between. Germline V gene lookup returns CDR1 SGHDT and CDR2 YYEEEE. The CDR3 reads CASSWGVNYGYTF. CDR3 in DNA: TGTGCCAGCAGCTGGGGGGTAAACTATGGCTACACCTTC. Together with reference TRBV5-6 and TRBJ1-2, the CDR3 gives the full variable domain: DAGVTQSPTHLIKTRGQQVTLRCSPKSGHDTVSWYQQALGQGPQFIFQYYEEEERQRGNFPDRFSGHQFPNYSSELNVNALLLGDSALYLCASSWGVNYGYTFGSGTRLTVV.

This chain links TRBV18 with TRBJ1-1; D possibly corresponds to TRBD1 (5 bases). The CDR3 spans 15 residues. The germline V gene has CDR1 KGHSH and CDR2 LQKENI. Trimming shortened V by 3 bases and J by 2 bases, and 13 bases separated the two germline ends. This CDR3 reads CASSPNAGSNTEAFF. Here the CDR3 DNA reads TGTGCCAGCTCACCTAATGCAGGGAGTAACACTGAAGCTTTCTTT. Full variable domain (outside the CDR3, taken from reference TRBV18 and TRBJ1-1): NAGVMQNPRHLVRRRGQEARLRCSPMKGHSHVYWYRQLPEEGLKFMVYLQKENIIDESGMPKERFSAEFPKEGPSILRIQQVVRGDSAAYFCASSPNAGSNTEAFFGQGTRLTVV.

This chain connects TRBV9 to TRBJ2-6; D gene ambiguous. With 4 bases removed from V and 0 bases from J, the gap between germline ends came to 8 bases. Germline values: CDR1 SGDLS, CDR2 YYNGEE. The CDR3 totals 15 residues. In nucleotides, the CDR3 is TGTGCCAGCAGCATTGTGCTCTCTGGGGCCAACGTCCTGACTTTC. It translates to CASSIVLSGANVLTF.

The chain carries TRBV5-4 and TRBJ1-2; a weak D match, TRBD1 (6 bases). The CDR3 runs to 15 residues. CDR1 and CDR2 from the germline V gene are SGHNT and YYREEE (reference sequence). V lost 5 bases, J lost 4 bases, and 18 bases lay in between. Here the CDR3 DNA reads TGTGCCAGCAGGCGGGCGGGGGGCGCTCCCTATGGCTACACCTTC. It yields the protein CASRRAGGAPYGYTF.

This rearrangement joins TRBV19 to TRBJ1-1; D perhaps matches TRBD1 (6 bases). The ends were cut back, 9 bases at V and 1 base at J, with 21 bases in the middle. CDR3 length: 16 residues. CDR1 LNHDA and CDR2 SQIVND come from the germline V gene (reference sequence). The CDR3: CASSRGLGGPNTEAFF. The CDR3 region has the DNA TGTGCCAGCAGCAGGGGTCTGGGGGGACCGAACACTGAAGCTTTCTTT.

This chain uses TRBV19 with TRBJ2-7; 9 nucleotides align to TRBD1. V was pared by 7 bases and J by 2 bases, with 3 bases of the junction left unmatched. This CDR3 has 13 residues. Germline V gene sequence: CDR1 LNHDA, CDR2 SQIVND (reference sequence). This CDR3 reads CASNRDRAYEQYF. CDR3 DNA sequence: TGTGCCAGTAACCGGGACAGGGCCTACGAGCAGTACTTC.

CDR3 loop: CASGGTGYNEQFF. CDR3 bases: TGCGCCAGCGGGGGGACAGGATACAATGAGCAGTTCTTC. The rearrangement joins TRBV5-1 to TRBJ2-1; TRBD1 matches at 8 bases. CDR1 and CDR2 (germline): SGHRS, YFSETQ. The ends lost 7 bases at V and 4 bases at J; junction bases unmatched: 4. CDR3 length: 13 residues. The whole variable domain, remainder taken from reference TRBV5-1 and TRBJ2-1, is KAGVTQTPRYLIKTRGQQVTLSCSPISGHRSVSWYQQTPGQGLQFLFEYFSETQRNKGNFPGRFSGRQFSNSRSEMNVSTLELGDSALYLCASGGTGYNEQFFGPGTRLTVL.

This chain connects TRBV6-5 to TRBJ2-7; 9 positions match TRBD2. V lost 8 bases, J lost 5 bases, and 7 bases stayed unmatched. Germline V gene data show CDR1 as MNHEY and CDR2 as SVGAGI. The CDR3 length is 13 residues. In DNA form, the CDR3 reads TGTGCCAGCGCGGCGGGAGGGCGCCACGAGCAGTACTTC. Its translation is CASAAGGRHEQYF.

V and J are TRBV6-6 and TRBJ2-7, with 9 bases matching TRBD1. Losses at the gene ends were 6 bases for V and 2 bases for J; bases not matched to a gene: 8. The V gene's germline CDR1 is MNHNY and CDR2 SVGAGI (reference sequence). The CDR3 has 15 amino acids. CDR3 coding DNA: TGTGCCAGCAGCACGAACCGGGACAGGGCCTACGAGCAGTACTTC. This sequence encodes CASSTNRDRAYEQYF.

The genes are TRBV5-1 and TRBJ1-4, with D perhaps matching TRBD1 (6 bases). Germline CDR1 SGHRS, CDR2 YFSETQ. The CDR3 sequence is 15 residues long. V was pared by 5 bases and J by 2 bases, with 13 bases between. The CDR3 protein is CASRATGSTNEKLFF. As DNA, the CDR3 is TGCGCCAGCAGAGCGACAGGATCTACTAATGAAAAACTGTTTTTT. Drawing the rest from reference TRBV5-1 and TRBJ1-4, the complete variable domain is KAGVTQTPRYLIKTRGQQVTLSCSPISGHRSVSWYQQTPGQGLQFLFEYFSETQRNKGNFPGRFSGRQFSNSRSEMNVSTLELGDSALYLCASRATGSTNEKLFFGSGTQLSVL.

This clone showed up just once. The chain couples TRBV28 to TRBJ1-6; a weak D match, TRBD1 (5 bases). Germline V gene sequence: CDR1 MDHEN, CDR2 SYDVKM. The length of the CDR3 is 16 residues. Deletions cut 4 bases from V and 6 bases from J, with 16 bases between. CDR3 protein: CASSSPRGGSNSPLHF. The CDR3 nucleotides are TGTGCCAGCAGTTCCCCAAGGGGAGGCTCTAATTCACCCCTCCACTTT.

The chain couples TRBV28 to TRBJ2-4, with 7 bases that match TRBD2. V shed 5 bases and J 3 bases; nucleotides not matched to a gene: 13. This CDR3 is built from 17 residues. In germline, CDR1 is MDHEN, CDR2 SYDVKM. This chain's CDR3 is CASSHRDYYTSKNIQYF. In nucleotides, the CDR3 is TGTGCCAGCAGTCACCGGGACTATTATACCAGCAAAAACATTCAGTACTTC. Variable domain in full (rest from reference TRBV28 and TRBJ2-4): DVKVTQSSRYLVKRTGEKVFLECVQDMDHENMFWYRQDPGLGLRLIYFSYDVKMKEKGDIPEGYSVSREKKERFSLILESASTNQTSMYLCASSHRDYYTSKNIQYFGAGTRLSVL.